This T cell receptor (beta chain) was sequenced for a study of blood T cell repertoires in COVID-19. Study-level background: From the United States, Italy and Spain came samples of acute and convalescent COVID-19. PBMCs, B-cell-depleted T cells, or T cells provided the cDNA or gDNA that made up the material.

Of note for this clone: Additional DNA sequences in this sample encode the identical CDR3.

Generated by immunoSEQ multiplex PCR, the TCRdb table keeps only in-frame clones and is missing some. The sample carries about 180,000 clones, 70% to 90% recorded once. The V gene's germline CDR1 is SEHNR and CDR2 FQNEAQ (reference sequence). The V gene lost 1 base and the J gene lost 1 base, with 9 bases spanning the gap. This CDR3 has 15 amino acids. The sample comprised peripheral blood. The chain joins TRBV7-9 to TRBJ2-3; D perhaps matches TRBD2 (6 bases). The TCR sequence derives from a human donor with active or convalescent COVID-19. The donor label of this sample is uncertain. DNA for the CDR3: TGTGCCAGCAGCTTAGGTAGCGGAGGCACAGATACGCAGTATTTT. As protein: CASSLGSGGTDTQYF.